This T cell receptor beta chain appears in the sequencing data of a study of identifying expanded T cells in peripheral blood. No infections or other immune events were documented during collection. Notes on the study in general: Clone count variance between roughly 2-week samples rose with total template count. Technical replicates showed approximately 1.2 changed clones; two weeks about 16; four weeks 19.

In regard to this clone: What it binds is unknown.

Using immunoSEQ multiplex PCR, the repertoire was profiled, and TCRdb retains in-frame clones only, with some absent. The profile covers 83,000 or so clones, with 88% appearing a single time and about 3.9% taken by the ten largest. The sequence was obtained from a person aged 18 to 75 in good health. Sequencing input: blood.

CDR3 residues: CASSPRVTQETQYF. The CDR3 DNA follows: TGTGCCAGCTCACCACGAGTAACTCAAGAGACCCAGTACTTC. The chain combines TRBV18 with TRBJ2-5; unclear D gene. Per the germline V gene, CDR1 is KGHSH and CDR2 is LQKENI. V gave up 1 base and J gave up 2 bases, with 8 bases separating them. The CDR3 consists of 14 residues.